The present entry profiles one T cell receptor (beta chain) with its context. With V trimmed by 0 bases and J by 3 bases, 3 bases remained unmatched. Per the germline V gene, CDR1 is MNHNY and CDR2 is SVGAGI (reference sequence). This CDR3 contains 16 residues. This sample was taken from a study of blood T cell repertoires in COVID-19. Overall study: The United States, Italy and Spain were the sources of the acute and convalescent COVID-19 samples. Sample material is recorded as cDNA or gDNA derived from T cells, B-cell-depleted T cells, or PBMCs.

Under the authors' procedure: For nucleated cells, counts were estimated from reference gene primer amplification. Clones were read by immunoSEQ multiplex PCR, and TCRdb kept only the in-frame ones, dropping some. V and J calls and clone size come straight from that table; D and trimming were deduced from the DNA. The table shows tens of thousands of clones, with around 86% occurring only once. The sequence was obtained from a human donor in a cohort sampled during active COVID-19. This rearrangement joins TRBV6-6 to TRBJ1-5; 9 bases fit TRBD1. The specimen was peripheral blood. Here the CDR3 reads CASSYSTGGVNQPQHF. For the CDR3, the DNA is TGTGCCAGCAGTTACTCGACAGGGGGGGTCAATCAGCCCCAGCATTTT.